One and the same sample provided the 22 T cell receptor beta chains below, sequenced in a study of T cell responses to AZD1222 COVID-19 vaccine. Assay: immunoSEQ multiplex PCR; the TCRdb copy retains only in-frame clones and omits some. The table records some 100,000 clones, more than 70% of them present only once. Here the sequenced sample was peripheral blood, taken 28 days after the second AZD1222 dose. These TCRs come from an adult who received the AZD1222 COVID-19 vaccine.

V gene TRBV12-3 or TRBV12-4 combines with J gene TRBJ2-2; the D is unclear. V gave up 2 bases and J gave up 7 bases, with 5 bases separating them. This CDR3 is built from 12 residues. The chain's CDR3 is CASSLSVGELFF. CDR3 DNA sequence: TGTGCCAGCAGTTTATCAGTCGGGGAGCTGTTTTTT.

The chain carries TRBV30 and TRBJ1-2; D might be TRBD1 (5 bases). This CDR3 region has 12 residues. Germline V gene data show CDR1 as GTSNPN and CDR2 as SVGIG (reference sequence). The ends were cut back, 4 bases at V and 7 bases at J, with 13 bases in the middle. The chain's CDR3 is CAWIGRAAGYTF. As DNA, the CDR3 is TGTGCCTGGATCGGCAGGGCCGCTGGCTACACCTTC.

The genes are TRBV19 and TRBJ1-4, with no clear D. CDR1 and CDR2 from the germline V gene are LNHDA and SQIVND (reference sequence). V gave up 4 bases and J gave up 0 bases, with 12 bases separating them. This CDR3 comprises 16 residues. CDR3 coding DNA: TGTGCCAGTAGTAAATTCTCGGTCGCAACTAATGAAAAACTGTTTTTT. It is translated as CASSKFSVATNEKLFF. The full variable domain, its missing parts supplied by reference TRBV19 and TRBJ1-4, is DGGITQSPKYLFRKEGQNVTLSCEQNLNHDAMYWYRQDPGQGLRLIYYSQIVNDFQKGDIAEGYSVSREKKESFPLTVTSAQKNPTAFYLCASSKFSVATNEKLFFGSGTQLSVL.

The chain combines TRBV19 with TRBJ2-7, with 10 bases identical to TRBD1. The CDR3 is 16 residues long. Trimming cost V 5 bases and J 2 bases; bases outside gene matches: 9. The V gene's germline CDR1 is LNHDA and CDR2 SQIVND (reference sequence). The CDR3 here is CASSQGDRGFTYEQYF. The DNA for the CDR3 is TGTGCCAGTAGTCAGGGGGACAGGGGATTTACCTACGAGCAGTACTTC.

This clone was detected once. The chain recombines TRBV5-6 with TRBJ1-6, with unresolved D. Germline V gives CDR1 SGHDT, CDR2 YYEEEE. The V end lost 5 bases, the J end lost 0 bases, and 9 bases lay between the germline ends. The CDR3 is 15 amino acids. The CDR3 DNA is TGTGCCAGCAGTCCGCCGGGCTCCTATAATTCACCCCTCCACTTT. Its protein product is CASSPPGSYNSPLHF.

The chain couples TRBV19 to TRBJ1-3; D is unresolved. With 7 bases removed from V and 1 base from J, the gap between germline ends came to 17 bases. Germline V gene lookup returns CDR1 LNHDA and CDR2 SQIVND (reference sequence). The CDR3 totals 16 residues. The CDR3 DNA is TGTGCCAGTACCATCTTTTCCCCAACGTCTGGAAACACCATATATTTT. It codes for CASTIFSPTSGNTIYF.

This chain links TRBV19 with TRBJ2-7, with D possibly being TRBD1 (6 bases). The germline gives CDR1 LNHDA, CDR2 SQIVND (reference sequence). CDR3 length: 14 residues. The V gene lost 6 bases and the J gene lost 4 bases, with 16 bases spanning the gap. The CDR3, as DNA: TGTGCCAGTAGCTATAGGGACACCCGATACGAGCAGTACTTC. Encoded protein: CASSYRDTRYEQYF.

The V call is TRBV28, the J call TRBJ2-5, with 9 nucleotides matching TRBD1. This CDR3 is built from 14 residues. CDR1 and CDR2 (germline): MDHEN, SYDVKM. V lost 2 bases to trimming and J lost 7 bases; unmatched junction nucleotides: 5. This CDR3 reads CASSLNTGGPTQYF. CDR3 nucleotide sequence: TGTGCCAGCAGTTTAAATACAGGGGGCCCGACCCAGTACTTC.

The J gene is TRBJ2-5, the V gene TRBV5-1, with 9 nucleotides matching TRBD1. J gave up 3 bases and V 4 bases, and 10 bases lay outside the gene matches. Germline V gene sequence: CDR1 SGHRS, CDR2 YFSETQ. This CDR3 is built from 16 residues. CDR3 loop: CASSQTSGQGEETQYF. CDR3 nucleotides: TGCGCCAGCAGCCAAACGTCGGGACAGGGTGAAGAGACCCAGTACTTC.

This sequence joins TRBV19 and TRBJ1-1, with TRBD1 as a possible D gene (6 bases). The V and J ends lost 6 bases and 8 bases respectively, with 10 bases between them. Looked up from germline, CDR1 is LNHDA and CDR2 is SQIVND (reference sequence). The CDR3 is 11 residues long. The CDR3 is CASRLQGEAFF. As DNA, the CDR3 is TGTGCCAGTAGACTACAGGGAGAAGCTTTCTTT. Filled out from reference TRBV19 and TRBJ1-1, the complete variable domain reads DGGITQSPKYLFRKEGQNVTLSCEQNLNHDAMYWYRQDPGQGLRLIYYSQIVNDFQKGDIAEGYSVSREKKESFPLTVTSAQKNPTAFYLCASRLQGEAFFGQGTRLTVV.

The chain carries TRBV19 and TRBJ1-2; D gene ambiguous. Trimming cost V 7 bases and J 3 bases, with 12 bases left between them. The V gene's germline CDR1 is LNHDA and CDR2 SQIVND (reference sequence). CDR3 size: 13 residues. The CDR3 sequence is CASTYGEDYGYTF. Written as DNA, the CDR3 is TGTGCCAGTACCTATGGGGAGGACTATGGCTACACCTTC. The full variable domain, its missing parts supplied by reference TRBV19 and TRBJ1-2, is DGGITQSPKYLFRKEGQNVTLSCEQNLNHDAMYWYRQDPGQGLRLIYYSQIVNDFQKGDIAEGYSVSREKKESFPLTVTSAQKNPTAFYLCASTYGEDYGYTFGSGTRLTVV.

The rearrangement links TRBV7-9 to TRBJ2-7, with 11 bases that match TRBD1. The CDR3 totals 14 residues. Trimming cost V 4 bases and J 4 bases; bases outside gene matches: 3. Germline V gene sequence: CDR1 SEHNR, CDR2 FQNEAQ (reference sequence). The chain's CDR3 is CASSSRDRGYEQYF. The DNA for the CDR3 is TGTGCCAGCAGCTCCCGGGACAGGGGGTACGAGCAGTACTTC.

This clone was seen more than once but under ten times. The chain carries TRBV19 and TRBJ1-3, with TRBD1 as a possible D gene (5 bases). Trimming took off 0 bases at V and 3 bases at J, with 15 bases between the two ends. The CDR3 is 17 residues long. CDR1 LNHDA and CDR2 SQIVND come from the germline V gene (reference sequence). The CDR3 spells CASSIDRGSSVGNTIYF. The CDR3 DNA sequence: TGTGCCAGTAGTATAGATCGGGGGTCCTCGGTTGGAAACACCATATATTTT.

The rearrangement joins TRBV7-3 to TRBJ2-6; 7 positions agree with TRBD2. V trimming: 5 bases; J trimming: 0 bases; junction bases outside the gene matches: 4. This CDR3 is built from 16 residues. Germline CDR1 reads SGHTA; CDR2 reads FQGTGA. This CDR3 reads CASSTGGGSGANVLTF. The CDR3 coding sequence is TGTGCCAGCAGCACGGGCGGGGGCTCTGGGGCCAACGTCCTGACTTTC.

The V and J genes are TRBV12-3 or TRBV12-4 and TRBJ1-1, with 7 bases matching TRBD1. The V segment lost 1 base and the J segment 6 bases; nucleotides outside the gene matches: 2. This CDR3 has 13 residues. The CDR3 spells CASSLGQGAEAFF. Here the CDR3 DNA reads TGTGCCAGCAGTTTAGGGCAGGGGGCTGAAGCTTTCTTT.

This chain connects TRBV5-4 to TRBJ1-3; no clear D. Trimming stripped 0 bases from V and 0 bases from J, with 10 bases between. The CDR3 spans 16 residues. The germline gives CDR1 SGHNT, CDR2 YYREEE (reference sequence). The CDR3 reads CASSLGSVSSGNTIYF. CDR3 DNA sequence: TGTGCCAGCAGCTTGGGCAGCGTTAGCTCTGGAAACACCATATATTTT.

V usage is TRBV3-1 (or the pseudogene TRBV3-2) and J usage is TRBJ2-2, with D tentatively TRBD2 (6 bases). The germline CDR1 and CDR2 sequences are LGHDT and YNNKEL (reference sequence). Trimming stripped 4 bases from V and 6 bases from J, with 9 bases between. The CDR3 covers 13 residues. The CDR3 bases are TGTGCCAGCAGCCGGGGGGTCGCCGGGGAGCTGTTTTTT. Translating gives CASSRGVAGELFF.

The V and J genes are TRBV28 and TRBJ2-1; no clear D gene. The CDR3 totals 13 residues. V was trimmed by 5 bases and J by 8 bases, leaving 13 bases between them. Germline V gives CDR1 MDHEN, CDR2 SYDVKM. This CDR3 is CASSPPPFYEQFF. The CDR3, as DNA: TGTGCCAGCAGTCCACCTCCCTTTTATGAGCAGTTCTTC. Filled out from reference TRBV28 and TRBJ2-1, the complete variable domain reads DVKVTQSSRYLVKRTGEKVFLECVQDMDHENMFWYRQDPGLGLRLIYFSYDVKMKEKGDIPEGYSVSREKKERFSLILESASTNQTSMYLCASSPPPFYEQFFGPGTRLTVL.

This clone turned up a few times. V and J are TRBV5-1 and TRBJ1-3, with TRBD1 matching 7 bases. From germline, CDR1 is SGHRS and CDR2 YFSETQ. The CDR3 has 16 residues. After removal of 4 bases from V and 2 bases from J, the junction contained 9 bases not matched to a gene. The DNA for the CDR3 is TGCGCCAGCAGCGCGGGACCAGGGGGAACTGGAAACACCATATATTTT. Protein product: CASSAGPGGTGNTIYF.

DNA for the CDR3: TGTGCCAGCAGCCAAGTCAGGACGAACACCGGGGAGCTGTTTTTT. Protein sequence: CASSQVRTNTGELFF. The chain combines TRBV3-1 (or the pseudogene TRBV3-2) with TRBJ2-2, with unresolved D. The V gene lost 1 base and the J gene lost 0 bases, with 6 bases spanning the gap. The CDR3 spans 15 residues. CDR1 and CDR2 from the germline V gene are LGHDT and YNNKEL (reference sequence).

J is TRBJ1-1 and V is TRBV3-1 (or the pseudogene TRBV3-2), with D perhaps matching TRBD1 (5 bases). V shed 6 bases and J shed 3 bases, with 14 bases lying between them. This CDR3 is 14 amino acids long. Germline CDR1 and CDR2: LGHDT and YNNKEL (reference sequence). The CDR3 reads CASRPVGGHTEAFF. CDR3 DNA sequence: TGTGCCAGCAGACCTGTTGGGGGACACACTGAAGCTTTCTTT.

The chain uses TRBV28 and TRBJ1-5; maybe TRBD1 (6 bases). Germline CDR1 is MDHEN and CDR2 is SYDVKM. Trimming removed 3 bases from V and 11 bases from J, with 17 bases in between. The CDR3 is made up of 14 amino acids. CDR3 protein: CASSFSGEITAQHF. The CDR3 DNA reads TGTGCCAGCAGTTTCTCAGGGGAGATCACGGCCCAGCATTTT.